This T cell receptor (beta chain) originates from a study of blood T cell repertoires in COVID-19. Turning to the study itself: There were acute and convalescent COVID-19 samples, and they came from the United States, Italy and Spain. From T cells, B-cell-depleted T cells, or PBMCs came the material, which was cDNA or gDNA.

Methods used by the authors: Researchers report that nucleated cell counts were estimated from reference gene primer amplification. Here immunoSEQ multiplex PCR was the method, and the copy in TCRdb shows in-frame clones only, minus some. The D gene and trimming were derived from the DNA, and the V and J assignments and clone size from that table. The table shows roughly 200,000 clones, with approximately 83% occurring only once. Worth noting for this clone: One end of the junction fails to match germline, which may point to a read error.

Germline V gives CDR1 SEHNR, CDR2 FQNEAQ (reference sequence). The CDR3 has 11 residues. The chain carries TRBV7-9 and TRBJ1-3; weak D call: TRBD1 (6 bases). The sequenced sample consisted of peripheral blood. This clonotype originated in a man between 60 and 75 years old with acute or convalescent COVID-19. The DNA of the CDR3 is TGTGCCAGCAGTTTCGACAGGCCTCTTCATTTT. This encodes CASSFDRPLHF.